This TCR beta chain was obtained from a study of shared clonotypes between healthy human individuals. Study-wide context: Three plates were used per donor for CD4 naive, three for CD4 memory, two for CD8 naive and one for CD8 memory. Study observations and caveats: Richness estimates generally favored naive over memory subsets.

Trimming left V 5 bases short and J 0 bases short, with 17 bases between. CDR1 SGDLS and CDR2 YYNGEE come from the germline V gene. This CDR3 comprises 17 residues. Each sample came from a Caucasian adult donor living in Nashville, Tennessee. As for this clone: Antigen specificity is unknown.

Sequencing used immunoSEQ multiplex PCR; TCRdb keeps in-frame clones, though not all of them. The data contain some 1.4 million clones, roughly 96% of them seen just once; the ten biggest clones take up roughly 1.2%. The sample consisted of naive CD4+ T cells sorted from blood. Subset of the sample: CD45RA+ positively selected. The chain employs TRBV9 and TRBJ2-2; D gene unclear. The source of this sequence is a man aged 25 to 40 in good health. The CDR3 sequence is CASSRILLGANTGELFF. CDR3 bases: TGTGCCAGCAGTCGGATCTTGCTTGGGGCGAACACCGGGGAGCTGTTTTTT.